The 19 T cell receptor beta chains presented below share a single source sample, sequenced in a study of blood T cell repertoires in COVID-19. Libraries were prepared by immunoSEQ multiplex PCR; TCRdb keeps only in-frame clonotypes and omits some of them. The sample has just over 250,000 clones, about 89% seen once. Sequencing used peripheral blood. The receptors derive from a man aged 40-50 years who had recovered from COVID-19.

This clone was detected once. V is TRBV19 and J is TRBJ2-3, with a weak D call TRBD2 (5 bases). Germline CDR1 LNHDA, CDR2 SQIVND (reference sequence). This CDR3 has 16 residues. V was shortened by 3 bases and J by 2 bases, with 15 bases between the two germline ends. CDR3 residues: CASSILREPFTDTQYF. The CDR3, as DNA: TGTGCCAGTAGTATCTTGAGGGAACCCTTCACAGATACGCAGTATTTT.

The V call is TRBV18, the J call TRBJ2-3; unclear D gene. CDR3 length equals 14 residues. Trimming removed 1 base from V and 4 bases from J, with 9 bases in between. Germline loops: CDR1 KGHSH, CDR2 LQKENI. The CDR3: CASSPLVAADTQYF. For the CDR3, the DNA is TGTGCCAGCTCACCACTTGTGGCTGCAGATACGCAGTATTTT.

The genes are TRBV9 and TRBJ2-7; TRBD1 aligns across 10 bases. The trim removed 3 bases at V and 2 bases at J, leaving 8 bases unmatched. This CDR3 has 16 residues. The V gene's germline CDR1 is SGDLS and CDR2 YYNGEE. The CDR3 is CASSGGPDRGPYEQYF. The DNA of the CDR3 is TGTGCCAGCAGCGGAGGGCCCGACAGGGGGCCCTACGAGCAGTACTTC.

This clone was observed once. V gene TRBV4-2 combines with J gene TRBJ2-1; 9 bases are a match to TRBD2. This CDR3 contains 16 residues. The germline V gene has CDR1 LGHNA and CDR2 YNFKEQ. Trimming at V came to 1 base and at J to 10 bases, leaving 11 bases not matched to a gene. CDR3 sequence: CASSQGLRGRVMEQFF. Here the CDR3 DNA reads TGTGCCAGCAGCCAAGGGCTGCGCGGGAGGGTGATGGAGCAGTTCTTC.

CDR3 nucleotides: TGTGCCAGCAGTGAAGCGATGGCTAGCGGATTCGGAGGGGAGCAGTTCTTC. It codes for CASSEAMASGFGGEQFF. The chain recombines TRBV2 with TRBJ2-1; 7 positions match TRBD2. The CDR3 loop spans 17 amino acids. Germline V gene sequence: CDR1 SNHLY, CDR2 FYNNEI. V shed 0 bases, J shed 10 bases, and the junction held 15 bases outside the gene matches.

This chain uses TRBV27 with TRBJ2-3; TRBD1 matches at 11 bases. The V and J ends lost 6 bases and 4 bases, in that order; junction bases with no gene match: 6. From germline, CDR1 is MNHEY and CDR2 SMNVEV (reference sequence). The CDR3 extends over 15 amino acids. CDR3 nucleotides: TGTGCCAGCAGATATGGACAGGGGGCGGCAGATACGCAGTATTTT. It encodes CASRYGQGAADTQYF.

CDR3 sequence (DNA): TGTGCCAGCAGCGGAGACAGGGTCTCCTACAATGAGCAGTTCTTC. It codes for CASSGDRVSYNEQFF. V and J are TRBV9 and TRBJ2-1, with 7 bases matching TRBD1. Germline CDR1 reads SGDLS; CDR2 reads YYNGEE. There are 15 residues in the CDR3. V lost 3 bases and J lost 0; bases outside the gene matches: 3.

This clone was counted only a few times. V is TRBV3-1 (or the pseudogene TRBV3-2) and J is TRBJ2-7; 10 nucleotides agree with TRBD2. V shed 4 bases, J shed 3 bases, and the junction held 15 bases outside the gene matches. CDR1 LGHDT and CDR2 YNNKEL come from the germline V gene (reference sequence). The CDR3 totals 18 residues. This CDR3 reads CASSPTSGRASPHYEQYF. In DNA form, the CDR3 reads TGTGCCAGCAGCCCCACCAGCGGGAGGGCCTCCCCCCACTACGAGCAGTACTTC.

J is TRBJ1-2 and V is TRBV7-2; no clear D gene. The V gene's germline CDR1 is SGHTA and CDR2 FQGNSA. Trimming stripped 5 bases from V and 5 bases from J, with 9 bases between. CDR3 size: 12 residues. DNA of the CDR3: TGTGCCAGCAGCGCCGACAAGTATGGCTACACCTTC. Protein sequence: CASSADKYGYTF.

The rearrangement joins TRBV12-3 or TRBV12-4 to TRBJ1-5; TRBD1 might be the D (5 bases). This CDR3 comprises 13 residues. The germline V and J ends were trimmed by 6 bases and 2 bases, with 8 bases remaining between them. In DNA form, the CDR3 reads TGTGCCAGCAGCCTCAGGGGCAATCAGCCCCAGCATTTT. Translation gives CASSLRGNQPQHF.

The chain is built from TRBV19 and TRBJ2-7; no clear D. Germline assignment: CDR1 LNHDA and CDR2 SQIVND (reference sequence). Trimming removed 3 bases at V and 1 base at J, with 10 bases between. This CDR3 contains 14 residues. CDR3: CASSMGTASYEQYF. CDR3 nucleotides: TGTGCCAGTAGTATGGGCACGGCGTCCTACGAGCAGTACTTC.

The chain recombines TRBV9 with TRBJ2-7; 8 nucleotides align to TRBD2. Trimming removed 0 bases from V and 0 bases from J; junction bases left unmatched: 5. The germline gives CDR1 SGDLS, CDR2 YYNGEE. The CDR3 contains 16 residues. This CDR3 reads CASSVGTSGYSYEQYF. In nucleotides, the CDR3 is TGTGCCAGCAGCGTAGGAACTAGCGGATACTCCTACGAGCAGTACTTC. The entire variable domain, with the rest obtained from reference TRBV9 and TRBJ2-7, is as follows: DSGVTQTPKHLITATGQRVTLRCSPRSGDLSVYWYQQSLDQGLQFLIQYYNGEERAKGNILERFSAQQFPDLHSELNLSSLELGDSALYFCASSVGTSGYSYEQYFGPGTRLTVT.

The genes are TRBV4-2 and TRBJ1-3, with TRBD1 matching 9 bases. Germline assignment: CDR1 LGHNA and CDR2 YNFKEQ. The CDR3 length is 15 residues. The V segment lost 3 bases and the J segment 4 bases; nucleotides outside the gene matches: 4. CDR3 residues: CASSQGQGSGNTIYF. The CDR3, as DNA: TGTGCCAGCAGCCAGGGACAGGGATCCGGAAACACCATATATTTT.

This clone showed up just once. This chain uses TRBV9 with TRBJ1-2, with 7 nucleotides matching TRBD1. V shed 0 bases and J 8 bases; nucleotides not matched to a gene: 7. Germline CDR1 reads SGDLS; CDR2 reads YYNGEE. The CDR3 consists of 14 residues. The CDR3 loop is CASSVGRGQEGYTF. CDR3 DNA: TGTGCCAGCAGCGTAGGAAGGGGGCAGGAAGGCTACACCTTC.

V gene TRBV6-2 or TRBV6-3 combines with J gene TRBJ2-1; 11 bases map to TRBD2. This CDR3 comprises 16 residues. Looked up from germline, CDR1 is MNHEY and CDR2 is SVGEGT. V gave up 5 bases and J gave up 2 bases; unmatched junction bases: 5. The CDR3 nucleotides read TGTGCCAGCAGTGGTAGCGGGAGGGTTACCTACAATGAGCAGTTCTTC. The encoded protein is CASSGSGRVTYNEQFF.

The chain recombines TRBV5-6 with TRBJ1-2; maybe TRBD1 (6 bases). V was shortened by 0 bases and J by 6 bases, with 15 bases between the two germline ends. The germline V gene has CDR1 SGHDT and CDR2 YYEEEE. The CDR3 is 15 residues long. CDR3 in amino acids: CASSLGAGRGNGYTF. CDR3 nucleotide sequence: TGTGCCAGCAGCTTGGGAGCAGGCAGGGGAAATGGCTACACCTTC.

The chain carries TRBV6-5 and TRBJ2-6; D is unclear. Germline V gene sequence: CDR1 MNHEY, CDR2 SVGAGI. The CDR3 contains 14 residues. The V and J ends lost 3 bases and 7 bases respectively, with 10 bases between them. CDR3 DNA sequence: TGTGCCAGCAGTTATTTCACCAGTGCCAACGTCCTGACTTTC. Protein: CASSYFTSANVLTF.

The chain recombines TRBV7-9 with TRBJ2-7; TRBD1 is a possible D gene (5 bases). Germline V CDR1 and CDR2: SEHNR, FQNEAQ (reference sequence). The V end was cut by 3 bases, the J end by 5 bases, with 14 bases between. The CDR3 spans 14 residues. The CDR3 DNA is TGTGCCAGCAGCTTTGGTCAGGGTTTCCACGAGCAGTACTTC. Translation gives CASSFGQGFHEQYF.

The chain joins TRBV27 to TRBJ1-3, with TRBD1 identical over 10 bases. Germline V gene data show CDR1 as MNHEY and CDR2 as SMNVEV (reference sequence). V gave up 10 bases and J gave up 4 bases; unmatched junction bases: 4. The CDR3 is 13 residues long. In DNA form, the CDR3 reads TGTGCCACCAGACAGGGGGCCGGAAACACCATATATTTT. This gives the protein CATRQGAGNTIYF.